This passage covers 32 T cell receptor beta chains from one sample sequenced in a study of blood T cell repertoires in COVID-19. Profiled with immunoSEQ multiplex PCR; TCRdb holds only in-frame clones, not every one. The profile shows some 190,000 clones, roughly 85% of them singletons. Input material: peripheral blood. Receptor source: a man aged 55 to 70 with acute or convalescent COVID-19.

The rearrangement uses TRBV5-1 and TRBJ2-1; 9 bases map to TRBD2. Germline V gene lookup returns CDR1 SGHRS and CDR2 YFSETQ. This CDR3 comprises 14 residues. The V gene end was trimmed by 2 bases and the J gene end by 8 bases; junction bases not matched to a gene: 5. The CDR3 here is CASSFGAGGDEQFF. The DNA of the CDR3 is TGCGCCAGCAGCTTCGGAGCGGGGGGAGATGAGCAGTTCTTC. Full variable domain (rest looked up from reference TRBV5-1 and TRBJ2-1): KAGVTQTPRYLIKTRGQQVTLSCSPISGHRSVSWYQQTPGQGLQFLFEYFSETQRNKGNFPGRFSGRQFSNSRSEMNVSTLELGDSALYLCASSFGAGGDEQFFGPGTRLTVL.

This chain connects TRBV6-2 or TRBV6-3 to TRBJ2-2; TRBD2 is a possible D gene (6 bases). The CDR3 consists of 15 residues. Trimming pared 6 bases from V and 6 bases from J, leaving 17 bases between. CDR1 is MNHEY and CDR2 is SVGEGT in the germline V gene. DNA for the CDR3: TGTGCCAGCAGCCCCGGAGGGCCAGTAGCCGGGGAGCTGTTTTTT. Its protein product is CASSPGGPVAGELFF.

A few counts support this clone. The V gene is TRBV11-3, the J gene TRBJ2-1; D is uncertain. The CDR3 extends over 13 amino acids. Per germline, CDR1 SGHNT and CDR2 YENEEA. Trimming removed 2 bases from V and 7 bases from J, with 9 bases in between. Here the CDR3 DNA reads TGTGCCAGCAGCTTACATGAGGAGAATGAGCAGTTCTTC. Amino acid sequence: CASSLHEENEQFF.

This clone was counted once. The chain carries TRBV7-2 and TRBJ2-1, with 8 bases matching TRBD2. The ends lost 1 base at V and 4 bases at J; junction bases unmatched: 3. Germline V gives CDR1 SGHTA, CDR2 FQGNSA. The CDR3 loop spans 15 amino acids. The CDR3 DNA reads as TGTGCCAGCAGCTTAGTAGCGGGATTATACAATGAGCAGTTCTTC. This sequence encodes CASSLVAGLYNEQFF.

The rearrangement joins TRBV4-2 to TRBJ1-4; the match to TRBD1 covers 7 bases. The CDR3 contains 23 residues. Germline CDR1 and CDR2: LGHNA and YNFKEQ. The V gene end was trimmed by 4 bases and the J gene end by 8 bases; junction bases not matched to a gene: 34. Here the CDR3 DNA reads TGTGCCAGCAGCCTCAATACGCTTTCCAGACAGGGCGCCGTAATGTTTCGTGAGGAAAAACTGTTTTTT. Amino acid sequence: CASSLNTLSRQGAVMFREEKLFF.

CDR3 sequence reads: CASSQDLRSGITDTQYF. CDR3 in DNA: TGTGCCAGCAGCCAAGATCTGCGGAGCGGTATAACAGATACGCAGTATTTT. The V and J genes are TRBV14 and TRBJ2-3, with D possibly matching TRBD2 (5 bases). The CDR3 contains 17 residues. CDR1 and CDR2 (germline): SGHDN, FVKESK. Trimming removed 0 bases from V and 3 bases from J, with 16 bases in between.

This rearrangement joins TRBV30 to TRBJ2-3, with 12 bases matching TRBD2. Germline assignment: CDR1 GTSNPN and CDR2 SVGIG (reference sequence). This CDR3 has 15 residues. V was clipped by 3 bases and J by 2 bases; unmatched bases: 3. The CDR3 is CAWSGLAGNTDTQYF. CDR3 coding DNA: TGTGCCTGGAGCGGACTAGCGGGAAACACAGATACGCAGTATTTT. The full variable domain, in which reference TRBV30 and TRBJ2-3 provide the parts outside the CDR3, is SQTIHQWPATLVQPVGSPLSLECTVEGTSNPNLYWYRQAAGRGLQLLFYSVGIGQISSEVPQNLSASRPQDRQFILSSKKLLLSDSGFYLCAWSGLAGNTDTQYFGPGTRLTVL.

CDR3 loop: CASSLAEGYEQYF. The DNA of the CDR3 is TGTGCCAGCAGTTTAGCGGAGGGCTACGAGCAGTACTTC. The genes are TRBV12-3 or TRBV12-4 and TRBJ2-7; the D gene is possibly TRBD2 (6 bases). Trimming took 0 bases from V and 3 from J, leaving 6 bases between them. The CDR3 covers 13 residues.

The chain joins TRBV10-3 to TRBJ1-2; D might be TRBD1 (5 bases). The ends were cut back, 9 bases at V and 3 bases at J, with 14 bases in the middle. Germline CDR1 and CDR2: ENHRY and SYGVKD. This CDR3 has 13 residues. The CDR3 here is CAMAEDRYYGYTF. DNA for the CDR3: TGTGCCATGGCTGAAGACAGATACTATGGCTACACCTTC.

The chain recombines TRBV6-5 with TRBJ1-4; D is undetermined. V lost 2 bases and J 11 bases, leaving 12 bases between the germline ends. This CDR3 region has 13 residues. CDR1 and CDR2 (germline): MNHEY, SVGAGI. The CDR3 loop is CASSYPGGSKLFF. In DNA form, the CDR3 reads TGTGCCAGCAGTTACCCCGGAGGGTCGAAACTGTTTTTT.

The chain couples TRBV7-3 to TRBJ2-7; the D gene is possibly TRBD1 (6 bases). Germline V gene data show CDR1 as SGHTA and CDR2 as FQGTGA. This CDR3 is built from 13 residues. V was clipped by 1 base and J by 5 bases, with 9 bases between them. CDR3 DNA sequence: TGTGCCAGCAGCTTAAGGGCAGGGGACGAGCAGTACTTC. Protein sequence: CASSLRAGDEQYF.

The CDR3 nucleotides read TGTGCCAGCAGCACAAGCACAGATACGCAGTATTTT. It codes for CASSTSTDTQYF. The genes are TRBV7-9 and TRBJ2-3; D ambiguous. The V end lost 5 bases, the J end lost 0 bases, and 3 bases lay between the germline ends. The CDR3 totals 12 residues. Germline V gene lookup returns CDR1 SEHNR and CDR2 FQNEAQ (reference sequence).

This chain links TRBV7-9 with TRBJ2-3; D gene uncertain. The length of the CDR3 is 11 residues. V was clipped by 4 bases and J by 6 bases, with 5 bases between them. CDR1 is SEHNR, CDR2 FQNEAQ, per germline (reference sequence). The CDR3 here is CASSSRDTQYF. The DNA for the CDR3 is TGTGCCAGCAGCTCGAGGGATACGCAGTATTTT.

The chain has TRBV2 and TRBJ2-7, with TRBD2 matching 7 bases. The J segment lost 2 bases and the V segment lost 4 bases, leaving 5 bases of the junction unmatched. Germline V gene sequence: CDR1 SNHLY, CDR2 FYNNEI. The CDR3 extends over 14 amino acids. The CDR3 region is CASSVLAEAYEQYF. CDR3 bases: TGTGCCAGCAGTGTGCTAGCGGAAGCCTACGAGCAGTACTTC.

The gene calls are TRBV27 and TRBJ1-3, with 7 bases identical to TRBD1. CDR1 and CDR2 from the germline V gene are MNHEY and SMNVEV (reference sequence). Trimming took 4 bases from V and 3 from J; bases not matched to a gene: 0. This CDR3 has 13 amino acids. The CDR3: CASSWDSGNTIYF. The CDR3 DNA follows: TGTGCCAGCAGTTGGGACAGTGGAAACACCATATATTTT.

In DNA, the CDR3 is TGTGCCTGGAGGAGGATAGCGGGAGATGAGCAGTTCTTC. Protein: CAWRRIAGDEQFF. V is TRBV30 and J is TRBJ2-1, with 9 positions matching TRBD2. The CDR3 length is 13 residues. Germline CDR1 and CDR2: GTSNPN and SVGIG (reference sequence). V gave up 3 bases and J gave up 8 bases; unmatched junction bases: 5.

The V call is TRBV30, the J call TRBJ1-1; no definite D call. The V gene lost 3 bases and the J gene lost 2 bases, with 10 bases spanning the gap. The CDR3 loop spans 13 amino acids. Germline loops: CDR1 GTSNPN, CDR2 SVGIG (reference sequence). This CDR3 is CAWRTGRNTEAFF. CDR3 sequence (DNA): TGTGCCTGGAGGACGGGGAGAAACACTGAAGCTTTCTTT.

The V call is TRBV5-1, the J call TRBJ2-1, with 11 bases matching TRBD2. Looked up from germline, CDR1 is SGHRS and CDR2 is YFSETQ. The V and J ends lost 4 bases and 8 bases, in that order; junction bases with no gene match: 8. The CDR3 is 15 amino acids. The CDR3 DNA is TGCGCCAGCAGCCTCCGGACTAGCGGGTTGGATGAGCAGTTCTTC. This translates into CASSLRTSGLDEQFF. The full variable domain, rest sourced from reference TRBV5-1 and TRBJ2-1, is KAGVTQTPRYLIKTRGQQVTLSCSPISGHRSVSWYQQTPGQGLQFLFEYFSETQRNKGNFPGRFSGRQFSNSRSEMNVSTLELGDSALYLCASSLRTSGLDEQFFGPGTRLTVL.

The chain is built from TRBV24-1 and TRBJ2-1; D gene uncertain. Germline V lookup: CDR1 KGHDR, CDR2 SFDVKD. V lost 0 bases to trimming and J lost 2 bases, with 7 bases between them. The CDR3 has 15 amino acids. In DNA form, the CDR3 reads TGTGCCACCAGTGATTTGAGTAGAGCCTACAATGAGCAGTTCTTC. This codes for CATSDLSRAYNEQFF.

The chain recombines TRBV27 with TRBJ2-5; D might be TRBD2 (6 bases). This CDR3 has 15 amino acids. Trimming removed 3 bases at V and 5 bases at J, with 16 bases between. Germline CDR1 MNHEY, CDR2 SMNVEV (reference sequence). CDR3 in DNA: TGTGCCAGCAGTTTTACGGGACTCCGGAGGGAGACCCAGTACTTC. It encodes CASSFTGLRRETQYF.

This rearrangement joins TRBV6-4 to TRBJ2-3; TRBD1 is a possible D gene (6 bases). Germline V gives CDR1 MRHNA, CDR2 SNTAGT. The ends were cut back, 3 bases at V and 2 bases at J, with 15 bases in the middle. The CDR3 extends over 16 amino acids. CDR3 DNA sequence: TGTGCCAGCAGTGAATTTCCCAGGGGCTCCACAGATACGCAGTATTTT. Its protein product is CASSEFPRGSTDTQYF.

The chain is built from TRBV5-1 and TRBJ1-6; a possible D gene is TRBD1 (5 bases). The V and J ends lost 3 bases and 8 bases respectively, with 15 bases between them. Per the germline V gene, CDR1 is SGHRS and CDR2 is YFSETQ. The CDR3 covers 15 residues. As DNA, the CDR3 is TGCGCCAGCAGCTCCGGGCCCCGGGGGGATTCACCCCTCCACTTT. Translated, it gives CASSSGPRGDSPLHF.

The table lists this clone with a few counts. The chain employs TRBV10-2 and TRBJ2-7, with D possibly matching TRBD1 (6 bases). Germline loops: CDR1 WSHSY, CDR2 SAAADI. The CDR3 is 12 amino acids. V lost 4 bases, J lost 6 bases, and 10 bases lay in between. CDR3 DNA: TGCGCCAGCAGTGGACAGGCTTTCGAGCAGTACTTC. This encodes CASSGQAFEQYF.

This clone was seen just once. The CDR3 DNA is TGTGCCAGCAGCCGGAGGTTGGCAGGGGGGTATAGCAATCAGCCCCAGCATTTT. Translated: CASSRRLAGGYSNQPQHF. The chain links TRBV7-2 to TRBJ1-5, with TRBD1 matching over 7 bases. The CDR3 has 18 amino acids. Germline V CDR1 and CDR2: SGHTA, FQGNSA. Losses at the gene ends were 5 bases for V and 0 bases for J; bases not matched to a gene: 13.

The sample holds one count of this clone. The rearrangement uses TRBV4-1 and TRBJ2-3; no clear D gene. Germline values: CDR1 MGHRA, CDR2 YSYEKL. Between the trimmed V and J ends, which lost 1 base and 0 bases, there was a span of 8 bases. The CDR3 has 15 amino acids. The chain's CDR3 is CASSQARLSTDTQYF. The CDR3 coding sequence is TGCGCCAGCAGCCAAGCGAGACTCAGCACAGATACGCAGTATTTT.

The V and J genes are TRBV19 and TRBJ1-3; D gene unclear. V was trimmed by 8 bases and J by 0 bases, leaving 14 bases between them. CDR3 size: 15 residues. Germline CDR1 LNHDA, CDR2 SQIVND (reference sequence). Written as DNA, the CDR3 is TGTGCCAGTGGGCCCTATCACAACTCTGGAAACACCATATATTTT. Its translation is CASGPYHNSGNTIYF.

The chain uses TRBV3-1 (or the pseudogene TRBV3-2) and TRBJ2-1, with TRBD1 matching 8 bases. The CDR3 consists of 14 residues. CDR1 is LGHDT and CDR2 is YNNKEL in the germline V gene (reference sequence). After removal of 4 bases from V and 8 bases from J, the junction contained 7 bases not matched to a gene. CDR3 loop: CASSRTGRIHEQFF. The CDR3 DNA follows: TGTGCCAGCAGCCGGACAGGGCGGATCCATGAGCAGTTCTTC.

The CDR3 sequence: CASSQDLGGLAGGLAKNIQYF. The CDR3 nucleotides read TGTGCCAGCAGCCAAGACCTCGGGGGACTAGCGGGAGGGCTAGCCAAAAACATTCAGTACTTC. This sequence joins TRBV3-1 (or the pseudogene TRBV3-2) and TRBJ2-4, with TRBD2 matching over 16 bases. J gave up 0 bases and V 0 bases, and 8 bases lay outside the gene matches. Germline CDR1 and CDR2: LGHDT and YNNKEL (reference sequence). This CDR3 contains 21 residues.

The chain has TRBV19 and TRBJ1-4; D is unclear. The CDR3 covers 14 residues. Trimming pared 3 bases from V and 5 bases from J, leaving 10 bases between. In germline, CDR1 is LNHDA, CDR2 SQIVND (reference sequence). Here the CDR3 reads CASSIGQANEKLFF. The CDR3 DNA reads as TGTGCCAGTAGTATTGGTCAGGCGAATGAAAAACTGTTTTTT.

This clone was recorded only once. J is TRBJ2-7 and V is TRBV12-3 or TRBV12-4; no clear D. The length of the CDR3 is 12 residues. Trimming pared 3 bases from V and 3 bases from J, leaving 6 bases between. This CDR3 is CASSFAVYEQYF. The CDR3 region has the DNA TGTGCCAGCAGTTTCGCAGTCTACGAGCAGTACTTC.

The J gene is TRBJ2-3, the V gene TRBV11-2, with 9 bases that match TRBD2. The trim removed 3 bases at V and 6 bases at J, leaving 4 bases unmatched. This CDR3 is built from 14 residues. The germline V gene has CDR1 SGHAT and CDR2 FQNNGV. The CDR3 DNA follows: TGTGCCAGCAGCTTTCTCGCGGGAGGGGATACGCAGTATTTT. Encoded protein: CASSFLAGGDTQYF.

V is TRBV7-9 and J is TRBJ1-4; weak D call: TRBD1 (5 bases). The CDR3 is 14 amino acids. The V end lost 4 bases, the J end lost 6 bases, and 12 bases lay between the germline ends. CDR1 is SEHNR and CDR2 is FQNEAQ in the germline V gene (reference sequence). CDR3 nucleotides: TGTGCCAGCAGCTCACGTGGGGCGGATGAAAAACTGTTTTTT. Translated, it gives CASSSRGADEKLFF.